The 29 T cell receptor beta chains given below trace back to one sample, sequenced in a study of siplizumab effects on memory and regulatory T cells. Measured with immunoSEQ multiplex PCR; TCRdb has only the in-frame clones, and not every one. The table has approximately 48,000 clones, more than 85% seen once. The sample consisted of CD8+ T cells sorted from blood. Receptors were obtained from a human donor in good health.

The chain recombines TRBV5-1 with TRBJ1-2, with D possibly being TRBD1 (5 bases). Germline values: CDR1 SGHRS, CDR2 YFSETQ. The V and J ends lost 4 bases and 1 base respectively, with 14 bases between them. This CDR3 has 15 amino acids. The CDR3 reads CASSKGTNVNYGYTF. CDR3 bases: TGCGCCAGCAGCAAAGGGACGAACGTTAACTATGGCTACACCTTC.

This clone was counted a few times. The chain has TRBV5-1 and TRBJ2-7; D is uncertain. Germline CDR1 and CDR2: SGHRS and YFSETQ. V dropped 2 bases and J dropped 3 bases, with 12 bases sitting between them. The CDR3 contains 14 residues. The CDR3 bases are TGCGCCAGCAGCTTAGAACATCGAGGCTACGAGCAGTACTTC. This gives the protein CASSLEHRGYEQYF.

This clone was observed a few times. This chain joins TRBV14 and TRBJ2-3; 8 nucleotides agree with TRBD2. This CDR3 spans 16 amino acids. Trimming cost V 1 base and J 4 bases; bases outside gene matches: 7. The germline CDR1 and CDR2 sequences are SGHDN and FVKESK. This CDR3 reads CASSQVASGGADTQYF. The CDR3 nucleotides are TGTGCCAGCAGCCAAGTAGCGAGCGGGGGCGCAGATACGCAGTATTTT.

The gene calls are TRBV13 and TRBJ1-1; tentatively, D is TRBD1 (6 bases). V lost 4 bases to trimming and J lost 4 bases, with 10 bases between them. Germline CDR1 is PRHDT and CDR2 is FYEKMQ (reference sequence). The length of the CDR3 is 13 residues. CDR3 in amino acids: CASSSTGITEAFF. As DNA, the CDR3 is TGTGCCAGCAGCTCGACAGGAATCACTGAAGCTTTCTTT.

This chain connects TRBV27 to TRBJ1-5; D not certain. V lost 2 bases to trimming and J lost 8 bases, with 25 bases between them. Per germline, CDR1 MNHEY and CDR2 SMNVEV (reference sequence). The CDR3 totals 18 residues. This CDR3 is CASSLIGTSTDKLEPQHF. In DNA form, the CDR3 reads TGTGCCAGCAGTTTAATAGGAACTTCGACGGATAAATTGGAGCCCCAGCATTTT.

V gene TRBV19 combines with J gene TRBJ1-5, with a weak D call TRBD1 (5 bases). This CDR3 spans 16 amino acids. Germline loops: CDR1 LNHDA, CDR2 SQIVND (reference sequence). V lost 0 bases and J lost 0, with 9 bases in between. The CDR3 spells CASSIDRVNSNQPQHF. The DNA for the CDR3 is TGTGCCAGTAGTATAGACAGGGTGAATAGCAATCAGCCCCAGCATTTT.

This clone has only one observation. This CDR3 is CASSQAGEAYEQYF. The CDR3 DNA reads TGTGCCAGCAGCCAAGCGGGGGAAGCCTACGAGCAGTACTTC. This chain connects TRBV4-2 to TRBJ2-7, with D maybe TRBD2 (6 bases). V was clipped by 1 base and J by 2 bases, with 9 bases between them. There are 14 residues in the CDR3. CDR1 is LGHNA, CDR2 YNFKEQ, per germline.

The CDR3 DNA reads TGTGCCAGCGGGTTCGGAGCGGGAGATATATTCAATGAGCAGTTCTTC. Amino acid sequence: CASGFGAGDIFNEQFF. The chain is built from TRBV9 and TRBJ2-1; 8 bases are a match to TRBD2. Germline lookup yields CDR1 SGDLS and CDR2 YYNGEE. V dropped 7 bases and J dropped 6; count of bases not matched to a gene: 15. The CDR3 spans 16 residues.

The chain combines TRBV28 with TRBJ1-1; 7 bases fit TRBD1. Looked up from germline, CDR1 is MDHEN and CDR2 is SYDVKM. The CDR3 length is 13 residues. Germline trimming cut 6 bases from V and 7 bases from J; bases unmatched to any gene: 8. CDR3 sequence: CASRPKSGGEAFF. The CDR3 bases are TGTGCCAGCAGACCCAAGTCAGGGGGTGAAGCTTTCTTT.

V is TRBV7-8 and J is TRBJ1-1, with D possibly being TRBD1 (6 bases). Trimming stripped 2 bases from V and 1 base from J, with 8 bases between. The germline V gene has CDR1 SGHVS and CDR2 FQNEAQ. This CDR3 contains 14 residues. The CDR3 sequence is CASSLRTANTEAFF. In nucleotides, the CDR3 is TGTGCCAGCAGCTTACGGACAGCGAACACTGAAGCTTTCTTT.

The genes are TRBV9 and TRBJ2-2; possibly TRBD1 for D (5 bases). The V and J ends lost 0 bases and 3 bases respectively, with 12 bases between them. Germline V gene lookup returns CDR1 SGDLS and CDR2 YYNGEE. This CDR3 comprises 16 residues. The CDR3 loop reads CASSVGGSTYTGELFF. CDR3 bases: TGTGCCAGCAGCGTAGGGGGCAGTACTTACACCGGGGAGCTGTTTTTT.

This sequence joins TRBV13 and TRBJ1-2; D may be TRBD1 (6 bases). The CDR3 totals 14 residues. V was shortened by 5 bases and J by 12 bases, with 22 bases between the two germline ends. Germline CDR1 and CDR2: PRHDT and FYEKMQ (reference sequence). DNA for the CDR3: TGTGCCAGCAGCCCAGGGGCCCACGAATTTTTGAACACCTTC. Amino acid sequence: CASSPGAHEFLNTF. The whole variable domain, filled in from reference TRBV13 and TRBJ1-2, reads AAGVIQSPRHLIKEKRETATLKCYPIPRHDTVYWYQQGPGQDPQFLISFYEKMQSDKGSIPDRFSAQQFSDYHSELNMSSLELGDSALYFCASSPGAHEFLNTFGSGTRLTVV.

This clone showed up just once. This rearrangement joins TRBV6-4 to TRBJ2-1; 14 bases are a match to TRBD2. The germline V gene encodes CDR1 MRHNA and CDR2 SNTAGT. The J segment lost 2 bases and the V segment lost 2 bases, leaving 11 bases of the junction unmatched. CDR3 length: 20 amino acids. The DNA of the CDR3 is TGTGCCAGCAGTGACCCCTCGACTAGCGGGAGGGCCCCCGCCTACAATGAGCAGTTCTTC. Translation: CASSDPSTSGRAPAYNEQFF.

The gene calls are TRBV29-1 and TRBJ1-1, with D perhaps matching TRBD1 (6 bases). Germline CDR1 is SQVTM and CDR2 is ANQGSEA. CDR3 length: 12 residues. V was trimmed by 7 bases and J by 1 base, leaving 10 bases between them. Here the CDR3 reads CSAMDRNTEAFF. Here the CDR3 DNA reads TGCAGCGCGATGGACAGGAACACTGAAGCTTTCTTT.

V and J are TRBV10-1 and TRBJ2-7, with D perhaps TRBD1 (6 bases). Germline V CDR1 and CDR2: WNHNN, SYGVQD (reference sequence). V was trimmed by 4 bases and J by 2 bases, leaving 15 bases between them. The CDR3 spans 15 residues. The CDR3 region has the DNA TGCGCCAGCAGTGGGGCGGATGAGGGGGCCTACGAGCAGTACTTC. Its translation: CASSGADEGAYEQYF.

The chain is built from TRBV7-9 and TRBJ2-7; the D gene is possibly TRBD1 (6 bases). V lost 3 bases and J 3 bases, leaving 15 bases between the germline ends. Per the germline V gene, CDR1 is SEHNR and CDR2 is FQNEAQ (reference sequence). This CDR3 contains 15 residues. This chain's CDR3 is CASSLGIGQYYEQYF. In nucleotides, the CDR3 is TGTGCCAGCAGCTTGGGCATCGGACAGTACTACGAGCAGTACTTC.

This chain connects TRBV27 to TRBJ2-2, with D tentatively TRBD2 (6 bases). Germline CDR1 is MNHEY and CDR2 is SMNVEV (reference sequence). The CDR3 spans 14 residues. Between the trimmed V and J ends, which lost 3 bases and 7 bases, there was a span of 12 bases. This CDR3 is CASSLLASNGELFF. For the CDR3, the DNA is TGTGCCAGCAGTTTGCTAGCGTCAAACGGGGAGCTGTTTTTT.

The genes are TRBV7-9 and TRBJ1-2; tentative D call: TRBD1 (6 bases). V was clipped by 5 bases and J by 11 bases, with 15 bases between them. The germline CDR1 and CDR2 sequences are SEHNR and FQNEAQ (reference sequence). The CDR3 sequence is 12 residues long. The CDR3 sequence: CASSPSRGGYTF. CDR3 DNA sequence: TGTGCCAGCAGCCCGAGTAGAGGGGGGTACACCTTC.

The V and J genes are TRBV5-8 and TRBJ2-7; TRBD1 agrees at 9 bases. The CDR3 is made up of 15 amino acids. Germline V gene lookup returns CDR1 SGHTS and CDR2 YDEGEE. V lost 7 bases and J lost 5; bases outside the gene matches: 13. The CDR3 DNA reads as TGTGCCAGCGGGGGAGTGGGACAGGGAGTCCACGAGCAGTACTTC. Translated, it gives CASGGVGQGVHEQYF.

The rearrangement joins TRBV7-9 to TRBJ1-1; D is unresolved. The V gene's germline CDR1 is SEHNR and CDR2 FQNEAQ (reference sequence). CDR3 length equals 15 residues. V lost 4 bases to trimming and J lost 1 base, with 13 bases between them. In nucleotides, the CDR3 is TGTGCCAGCAGCTCCGACTTGGACGGGAACACTGAAGCTTTCTTT. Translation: CASSSDLDGNTEAFF.

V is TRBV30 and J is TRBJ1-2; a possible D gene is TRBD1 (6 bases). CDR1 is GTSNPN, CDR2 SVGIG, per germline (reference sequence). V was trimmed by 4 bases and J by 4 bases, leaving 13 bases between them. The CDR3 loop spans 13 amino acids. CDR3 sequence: CAWTLGGLYGYTF. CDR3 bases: TGTGCCTGGACCCTTGGGGGGCTCTATGGCTACACCTTC.

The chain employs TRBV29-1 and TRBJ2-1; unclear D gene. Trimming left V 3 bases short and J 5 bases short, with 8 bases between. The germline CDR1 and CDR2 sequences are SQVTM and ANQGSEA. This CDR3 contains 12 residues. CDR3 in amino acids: CSVDKGDNEQFF. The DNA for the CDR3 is TGCAGCGTTGATAAGGGTGACAATGAGCAGTTCTTC.

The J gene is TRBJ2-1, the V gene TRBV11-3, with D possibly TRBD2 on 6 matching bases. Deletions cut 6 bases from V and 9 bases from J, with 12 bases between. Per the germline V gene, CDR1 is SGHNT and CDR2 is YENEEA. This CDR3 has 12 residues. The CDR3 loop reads CASSTLGGEQFF. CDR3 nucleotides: TGTGCCAGCAGTACCCTGGGAGGTGAGCAGTTCTTC.

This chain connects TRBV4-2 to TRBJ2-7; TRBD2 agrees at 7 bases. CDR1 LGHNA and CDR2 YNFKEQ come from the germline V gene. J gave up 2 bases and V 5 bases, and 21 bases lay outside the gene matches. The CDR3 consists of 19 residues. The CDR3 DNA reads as TGTGCCAGCAGCTTGGGGTTCGGTTTGAGCGGGATCTTAACCTACGAGCAGTACTTC. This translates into CASSLGFGLSGILTYEQYF.

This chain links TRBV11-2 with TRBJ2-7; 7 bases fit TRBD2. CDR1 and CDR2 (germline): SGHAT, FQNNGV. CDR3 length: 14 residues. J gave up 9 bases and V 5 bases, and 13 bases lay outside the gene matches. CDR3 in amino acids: CASSPQGIASGQYF. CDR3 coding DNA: TGTGCCAGCAGCCCTCAGGGCATCGCTAGCGGGCAGTACTTC.

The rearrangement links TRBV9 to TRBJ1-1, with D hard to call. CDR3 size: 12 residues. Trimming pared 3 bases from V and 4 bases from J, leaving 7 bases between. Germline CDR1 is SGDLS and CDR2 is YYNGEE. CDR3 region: CASSGEFTEAFF. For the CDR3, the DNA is TGTGCCAGCAGCGGAGAGTTCACTGAAGCTTTCTTT.

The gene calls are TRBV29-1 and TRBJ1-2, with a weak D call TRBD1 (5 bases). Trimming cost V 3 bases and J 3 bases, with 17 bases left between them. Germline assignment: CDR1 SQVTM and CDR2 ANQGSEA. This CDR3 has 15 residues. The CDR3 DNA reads TGCAGCGTTGACGCACCGGGGACCTCCCACTATGGCTACACCTTC. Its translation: CSVDAPGTSHYGYTF.

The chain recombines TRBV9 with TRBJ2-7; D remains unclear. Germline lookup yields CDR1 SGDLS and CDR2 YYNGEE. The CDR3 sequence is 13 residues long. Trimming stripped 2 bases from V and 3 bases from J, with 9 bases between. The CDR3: CASSVSPNYEQYF. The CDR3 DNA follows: TGTGCCAGCAGCGTTTCACCGAACTACGAGCAGTACTTC.

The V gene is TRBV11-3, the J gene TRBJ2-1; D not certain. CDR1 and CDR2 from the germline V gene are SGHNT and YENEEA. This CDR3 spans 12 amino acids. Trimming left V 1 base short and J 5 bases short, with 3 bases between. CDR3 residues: CASSLVNNEQFF. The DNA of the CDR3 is TGTGCCAGCAGCTTAGTTAACAATGAGCAGTTCTTC.